Below, one TCR beta chain is given with its context. This entry belongs to a study of glioma-infiltrating T cells after dendritic cell vaccination. CDR1 is LNHDA, CDR2 SQIVND, per germline (reference sequence). The CDR3 loop spans 14 amino acids. Trimming cost V 6 bases and J 2 bases; bases outside gene matches: 5. The data were produced by immunoSEQ multiplex PCR, yet TCRdb's version contains in-frame clones alone and is incomplete. The data show roughly 51,000 clones, about 85% seen once. The chain has TRBV19 and TRBJ1-2, with 8 nucleotides matching TRBD1. The source of this sequence is a human donor with glioblastoma. The source material was blood, sampled before dendritic cell vaccination. Here the CDR3 reads CASRKGQVNYGYTF. CDR3 nucleotide sequence: TGTGCCAGTAGAAAGGGACAGGTGAACTATGGCTACACCTTC. The full variable domain, with the rest looked up from reference TRBV19 and TRBJ1-2, is DGGITQSPKYLFRKEGQNVTLSCEQNLNHDAMYWYRQDPGQGLRLIYYSQIVNDFQKGDIAEGYSVSREKKESFPLTVTSAQKNPTAFYLCASRKGQVNYGYTFGSGTRLTVV.